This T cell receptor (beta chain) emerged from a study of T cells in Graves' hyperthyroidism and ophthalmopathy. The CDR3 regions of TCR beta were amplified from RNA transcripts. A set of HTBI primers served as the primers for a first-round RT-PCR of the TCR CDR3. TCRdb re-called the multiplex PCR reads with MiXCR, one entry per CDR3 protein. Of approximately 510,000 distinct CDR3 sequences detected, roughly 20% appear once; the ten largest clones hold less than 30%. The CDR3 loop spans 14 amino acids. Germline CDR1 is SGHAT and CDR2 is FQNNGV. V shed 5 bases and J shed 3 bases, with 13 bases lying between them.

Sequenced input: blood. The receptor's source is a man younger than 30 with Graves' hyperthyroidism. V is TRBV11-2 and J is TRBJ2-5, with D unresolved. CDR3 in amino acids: CASSPFVQEETQYF. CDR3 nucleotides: TGTGCCAGCAGCCCATTTGTCCAGGAAGAGACCCAGTACTTC.